This TCR beta chain was captured in a study of human T cells and chemical hapten exposure. Study details: Minor volume differences among pooled libraries chiefly drove per-sample TCR yield variation.

TCRdb recomputed calls from the RACE reads with MiXCR, one row per CDR3 protein. The sample lists 85,000 to 100,000 distinct CDR3 sequences; about 28% were seen once. Regarding time point: patch test 3, about 24 weeks after DPC sensitization. Specified treatment: therapeutic diphenylcyclopropenone sensitization with weekly scalp DPC. Per germline, CDR1 SGHRS and CDR2 YFSETQ. The ends were cut back, 6 bases at V and 0 bases at J, with 7 bases in the middle. The CDR3 runs 13 residues. Study-wide findings and caveats: The number of TCRs over 1 in 1000 frequency stayed unchanged after DPC. Significantly more large CDR3 similarity clusters were formed by expanded TCRs than by controls. The study found that PT1 expanded TCR counts correlated positively with patch test score.

This clonotype was observed many times. Antigen specificity is unknown. The TCR sequence derives from a man aged 35 to 55 with alopecia areata. Some clones in this sample may be carry-over from other donors' samples. The chain uses TRBV5-1 and TRBJ2-4; D is ambiguous. Sequences were derived from whole blood, sampled in connection with sensitization to the hapten diphenylcyclopropenone (DPC). For the CDR3, the DNA is TGCGCCAGCAAGAGCTTAGCCAAAAACATTCAGTACTTC. Its translation is CASKSLAKNIQYF.